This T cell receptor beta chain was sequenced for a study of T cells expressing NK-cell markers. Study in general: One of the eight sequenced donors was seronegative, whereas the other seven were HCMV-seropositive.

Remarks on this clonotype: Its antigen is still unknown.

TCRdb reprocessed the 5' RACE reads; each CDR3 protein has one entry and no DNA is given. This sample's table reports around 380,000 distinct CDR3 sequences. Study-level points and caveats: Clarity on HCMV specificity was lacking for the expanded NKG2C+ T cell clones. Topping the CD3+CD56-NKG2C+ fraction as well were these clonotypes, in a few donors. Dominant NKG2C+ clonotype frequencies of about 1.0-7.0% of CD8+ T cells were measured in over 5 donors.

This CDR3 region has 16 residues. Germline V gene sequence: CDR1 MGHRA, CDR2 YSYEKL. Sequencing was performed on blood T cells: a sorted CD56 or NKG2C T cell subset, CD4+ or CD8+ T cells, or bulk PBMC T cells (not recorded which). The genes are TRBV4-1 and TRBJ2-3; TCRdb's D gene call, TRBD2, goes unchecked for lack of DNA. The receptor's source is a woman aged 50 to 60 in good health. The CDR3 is CASSHPGLAATDTQYF.